This T cell receptor beta chain originates from a study of regulatory T cells in long-lasting Graves disease (dated by TCRdb to 2020 to 2022). With regard to the full study: Persistent Graves' disease meant more than 5 years of antithyroid drug treatment with TSH receptor autoantibodies that stayed positive. This study used TCR sequencing and RNA sequencing of peripheral blood to compare persistent Graves' disease patients against newly diagnosed Graves' disease patients. The study took place in China and was registered as a clinical trial. A total of around 35 samples underwent TCR sequencing, from roughly 13 patients with persistent Graves' disease and roughly 20 patients with newly diagnosed Graves' disease. On average, persistent Graves' disease patients in the clinical cohort had been on antithyroid drugs for about 10 years.

Notes on this clonotype: Its antigen is still unknown. No qualities accompany the bases; no much larger clone lies one base away.

According to the study, the label for this sample's time point signals: persistent/refractory GD, antithyroid drugs over 5 years with positive TRAb. RNA was extracted from PBMCs in TRIzol for both TCR sequencing and RNA sequencing. Graves' disease was diagnosed according to American Thyroid Association guidelines. Recruitment of patients was carried out at an endocrinology department in Xi'an, China. Each patient gave approximately 9.7 milliliters of peripheral blood, collected in an EDTA anticoagulant tube. Ficoll Paque Plus density gradient separation was used to isolate PBMCs, and no further T cell sorting was performed. An Agilent 2100 Bioanalyzer and agarose gel were used to check RNA quality, while a NanoDrop 2000 measured RNA concentration. The CDR3 has 14 amino acids, counting the end cysteine and phenylalanine. Only CDR3 DNA is held: 42 bases, read in frame from base 1. Cut back by 1 base and 0 bases, the V and J ends lie 4 bases apart. The germline V gene (reference sequence) yields LNHNV for CDR1 and YYDKDF for CDR2.

The library was prepared using multiplex PCR. This sample was sequenced with an Illumina HiSeq 4000. CDR3 regions were amplified by Arm-PCR with iRepertoire HTBI primers to construct TCR beta libraries. Gel purification was performed on PCR products prior to sequencing. The study's own analysis went as follows. A total of roughly 65 TRBV and more than twelve TRBJ segments were identified across samples and were used for gene usage analysis of CDR3 amino acid clonotypes. Filtered high-quality paired reads were merged into contigs using COPE and FqMerger. Contigs were aligned with BLAST to IMGT TRBV, TRBD and TRBJ reference genes, and CDR3 was defined per IMGT. Any clonotype with a frequency above 0.1% was counted as a highly expanded clone. Shannon entropy served as the measure of repertoire diversity, while the Gini coefficient captured V-J evenness. A clonotype was considered public if more than one individual shared it. In-frame beta chains were kept once TCRdb had trimmed the public reads at Q25 with fastp and called clones with MiXCR. Every distinct CDR3 protein forms one entry, paired with its most common genes and DNA. The V and J calls were determined by TCRdb, not by the authors. This sample gives 300,000 to 400,000 distinct CDR3 sequences in total; around a fifth of them show up just once. The top ten constitute 25% to 35% of the sample.

The full study reports these points: As a limitation, the authors acknowledged that the small sample size may reduce accuracy. Preferential use of TRBV28, TRBJ1-2 and TRBJ2-5 was observed in persistent disease, whereas TRBV20-1 and TRBJ2-1 were favored in newly diagnosed disease. Sequencing and analysis were restricted to the TCR beta chain. Persistent patients shared more public clonotypes among themselves (around 3,000) than newly diagnosed patients did (more than 950). Compared with newly diagnosed patients, patients with persistent Graves' disease had lower TCR Shannon entropy and fewer highly expanded clones, which suggests clonal expansion. The study examined only peripheral blood because the primary lesion, thyroid tissue, could not be accessed.

This specimen was peripheral blood mononuclear cells (PBMCs), taken when the disease was refractory, from a patient treated with antithyroid drugs. The clonotype comes from a female donor with Graves disease. This chain joins TRBV15 to TRBJ1-3, with the D gene not clear enough to name. The CDR3 is CATSRGSSGNTIYF. The DNA is TGTGCCACCAGCAGAGGAAGCTCTGGAAACACCATATATTTT.